This T cell receptor (beta chain) was sequenced during a study of blood T cell repertoires in COVID-19 (dated by TCRdb to the early 2020s). For the wider study: Collaborator samples came from the United States, Italy and Spain and covered acute and convalescent phases of COVID-19. The material from the prospective study consisted of cDNA or gDNA derived from T cells, B-cell-depleted T cells, or PBMCs. Subjects who had been exposed to COVID-19, were actively infected with it, or had recovered from it provided the deeply sampled blood TCRbeta repertoires that made up the dataset. The repertoires were released in a freely available public database meant as a resource for research on the immune response to SARS-CoV-2. The samples were drawn from two sources: the first 160 participants of the ongoing ImmuneRACE study, and 1,200 or so subjects contributed by 6 global collaborators. Sample metadata almost always included a de-identified subject ID, COVID-19 status, age in years and sex. Where HLA class I and class II types were available, the types were taken from metadata supplied by the sample provider, not from assay-based typing.

Whole blood was collected in K2EDTA tubes by collaborating institutions according to the institutions' own protocols. For TCRbeta analysis, collaborator samples were shipped as frozen whole blood, as isolated PBMCs, or as DNA extracted from either sample type. Paper-wide results and their limitations: How much clinical and demographic metadata was included differed by source and by participant, and the metadata was provided uncurated.

Taken from cysteine to phenylalanine, the CDR3 has 17 residues. CDR3 DNA is the only sequence kept; it has 51 bases, read in frame from the first base. The germline V gene supplies CDR1 SGHTA and CDR2 FQGTGA. V lost 4 bases and J lost 0 bases; the stretch between them is 13 bases long. Ten or more counts support this clone. Its antigen is currently not known. No much larger clone exists at a distance of one base, and base qualities are not known. TCRbeta CDR3 regions were amplified from genomic DNA using the immunoSEQ Assay, a bias-controlled multiplex PCR. The study's own analysis went as follows. Nucleated cell counts per sample were estimated from amplification of reference gene primers within the assay. To quantify the absolute abundance of each unique TCRbeta CDR3 rearrangement, sequence reads were collapsed and filtered. Productive Simpson clonality was computed per sample as the square root of Simpson's diversity index over productive rearrangements. Held by TCRdb, this immuneACCESS table contains in-frame sequences only and omits some clones. Under half of the omission traces to an unresolved V gene where checked; the cause of the rest is unknown. V and J calls and clone size are given by that table; D and trimming were obtained from the DNA. Across this sample there are approximately 84,000 clones, with about three quarters seen only once. The ten largest clones represent approximately 5.4% of the sample.

This chain joins TRBV7-3 to TRBJ2-6, with a tentative D gene TRBD1 over 5 matching bases. Sequenced material: peripheral blood. The receptor was derived from a man in his fifties with active or convalescent COVID-19. The CDR3 protein: CASSSYRTVSGANVLTF. The sequenced DNA: TGTGCCAGCAGCTCCTACAGGACGGTCTCTGGGGCCAACGTCCTGACTTTC.